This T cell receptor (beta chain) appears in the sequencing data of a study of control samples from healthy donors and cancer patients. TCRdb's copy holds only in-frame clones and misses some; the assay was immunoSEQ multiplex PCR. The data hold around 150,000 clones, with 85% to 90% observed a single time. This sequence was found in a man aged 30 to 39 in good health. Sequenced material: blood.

CDR3 protein: CASSQAGTGRNYGYTF. The CDR3 region has the DNA TGCGCCAGCAGCCAGGCCGGGACAGGGCGGAACTATGGCTACACCTTC. V usage is TRBV4-3 and J usage is TRBJ1-2, with 9 bases fitting TRBD1. This CDR3 is built from 16 residues. Germline V CDR1 and CDR2: LGHNA, YSLEER. V gave up 3 bases and J gave up 2 bases; unmatched junction bases: 7.